Listed below are T cell receptor beta chains from one sample, sequenced in a study of blood T cells in healthy people across ages. TCRdb re-derived calls from the 5' RACE reads in MiXCR, one entry per CDR3 protein. The sample consists of 700,000 or so distinct CDR3 sequences, around two fifths of them appearing once. The sequencing sample was made of blood. These receptors all stem from an elderly man in good health. Both conserved end residues are part of each CDR3. D genes are given only for firm matches.

d_call	v_call	cdr3_aa
TRBD2	TRBV7-2	CASSRSGGYEQYF
NA	TRBV6-5	CASSYEARTYNEQFF
TRBD2	TRBV7-2	CASSTDSGGSYNEQFF
NA	TRBV4-2	CASSQEWSRGAQETQYF
TRBD1	TRBV7-2	CASSHGTGGAYGYTF
NA	TRBV6-2/TRBV6-3	CASSYGGHLGEETQYF
NA	TRBV10-2	CASSESPGVTKETQYF
TRBD1	TRBV4-2	CASSQGGQGGRAFF
TRBD1	TRBV18	CASSPGTGAGDEQYF
NA	TRBV6-2/TRBV6-3	CASSYTEGGGTDTQYF
NA	TRBV14	CASSQGWGTEYEELFF
TRBD1	TRBV7-2	CASSFRGTGGAGEQYF
NA	TRBV21-1	CASSTRPLAGQVEQYF
NA	TRBV28	CASSYGGIRNSPLHF
TRBD2	TRBV7-2	CASGPLGSSRQRGSYNEQFF
TRBD1	TRBV11-1	CASSLGTGTTYEQYF
NA	TRBV6-2/TRBV6-3	CASSEFPPASRQFF
NA	TRBV5-1	CASSFFLSDTQYF
TRBD1	TRBV7-2	CASSSRDRGYGYTF
NA	TRBV9	CASSATPGPRIEAFF
NA	TRBV7-2	CASSSASPGRGTDTQYF
NA	TRBV5-6	CASSRGGWGLASSYEQYF
NA	TRBV2	CASFQASVYTYEQYF
NA	TRBV20-1	CSAGTVNSYNSPLHF
TRBD1	TRBV6-5	CASSDRGTYEQYF
NA	TRBV20-1	CSAESDSSYEQYF
TRBD2	TRBV5-4	CASIGTSGGADTQYF
NA	TRBV7-2	CASSLATAGLETQYF
NA	TRBV6-5	CASRPTGGEQYF
TRBD2	TRBV4-1	CAIRRSSGFTDTQYF
TRBD1	TRBV11-2	CASSADRVLPKNIQYF
TRBD2	TRBV29-1	CSVGNQRREIVYNEQFF
TRBD2	TRBV25-1	CASSEGTRRQFF
TRBD2	TRBV20-1	CSAGSGSGGTQYF
NA	TRBV3-1	CASSHRPSEGQYF
NA	TRBV3-1	CAGSQGGRREKLFF
TRBD1	TRBV20-1	CSALPQGQGSYNEQYF
NA	TRBV7-2	CASSYRWTTGHEQFF
TRBD1	TRBV5-5	CASSLAGTGVYELYF
NA	TRBV10-2	CASSPIRDTHSYNEQYF
NA	TRBV29-1	CSVAHPGDNEQYF
NA	TRBV30	CAWTPGNNQPQHF
TRBD1	TRBV13	CASSSFGTGSAYKQYF
TRBD2	TRBV27	CASSFSLAGGRYNEQFF
TRBD2	TRBV11-2	CASSLAGVRNEQFF
NA	TRBV10-3	CAISSTDTQYF
NA	TRBV28	CASNLFALSTDYNEQFF
NA	TRBV20-1	CSAKKETATYEQYF
NA	TRBV20-1	CSATGGPATQYF
TRBD1	TRBV28	CASSSSGQGLGEQFF
NA	TRBV7-3	CASSLTGSAGTMGQFF
NA	TRBV7-2	CASSAGLHTDTQYF
TRBD2	TRBV28	CASKVTSEIYEQYF
TRBD2	TRBV5-1	CASTQGGGYEQYF
TRBD2	TRBV20-1	CSAYPGLDHSEQFF
NA	TRBV6-1	CASSGAFRGNEQFF